The present entry profiles one TCR beta chain with its context. The entry originates in a study of blood T cell repertoires in COVID-19. Study details: The United States, Italy and Spain were the sources of the acute and convalescent COVID-19 samples.

As handled by the study authors: Reference gene primer amplification gave nucleated cell count estimates. TCRdb's table, derived via immunoSEQ multiplex PCR, lists solely in-frame clones and lacks some. V, J and clone size are taken as reported in that table, and D and trimming were inferred from the DNA itself. This sample has about 110,000 clones, with about 87% found just once. This clonotype was sampled from a woman between 50 and 59 years old with acute or convalescent COVID-19. The specimen was peripheral blood.

The CDR3 here is CASSEGHKPQHF. Written as DNA, the CDR3 is TGTGCCAGCAGCGAGGGTCATAAGCCCCAGCATTTT. The rearrangement uses TRBV12-3 or TRBV12-4 and TRBJ1-5; no definite D call. The CDR3 runs 12 residues. With 6 bases removed from V and 8 bases from J, the gap between germline ends came to 11 bases.